The clone carrying this T cell receptor beta chain showed up many times. These data come from a study of regulatory T cells in long-lasting Graves disease. Regarding time point: newly diagnosed GD, antithyroid drugs for less than 3 months. TCR sequences were obtained from RNA taken from PBMCs. Construction of TCR beta libraries relied on iRepertoire HTBI primers and on Arm-PCR targeting CDR3 regions. From the multiplex PCR reads, TCRdb called clonotypes with MiXCR, one entry per CDR3 protein. The table includes approximately 350,000 distinct CDR3 sequences, around 15% detected once. The germline CDR1 and CDR2 sequences are SNHLY and FYNNEI. Trimming removed 5 bases from V and 6 bases from J; junction bases left unmatched: 8. The CDR3 sequence is 15 residues long. These data also featured in a second study, about T cells in Graves' hyperthyroidism and ophthalmopathy. According to that study: Most thyroid clonotypes expanded above 0.001 were also detected in blood.

V is TRBV2 and J is TRBJ1-3, with 9 positions matching TRBD1. This specimen consisted of peripheral blood mononuclear cells (PBMCs), obtained at new diagnosis, from a patient treated with antithyroid drugs. This sequence was found in a woman aged 18-35 years with Graves disease. The chain's CDR3 is CASSWDRVIENTIYF. The CDR3 nucleotides read TGTGCCAGCAGTTGGGACAGGGTAATAGAAAACACCATATATTTT.